The 8 T cell receptor beta chains below were found in one sample sequenced in a study of blood T cell repertoires in COVID-19. Using immunoSEQ multiplex PCR, the repertoire was profiled, and TCRdb retains in-frame clones only, with some absent. The profile shows approximately 240,000 clones, roughly 86% of them singletons. Source material: peripheral blood. These receptors were collected from a man in his forties or fifties with acute or convalescent COVID-19.

In its sample, this clone was seen once. The rearrangement links TRBV19 to TRBJ2-7, with 10 bases that match TRBD2. The CDR3 runs 15 residues. CDR1 and CDR2 from the germline V gene are LNHDA and SQIVND (reference sequence). The ends lost 6 bases at V and 0 bases at J; junction bases unmatched: 5. CDR3: CASSASGGASYEQYF. The CDR3, as DNA: TGTGCCAGTAGCGCTAGCGGGGGTGCCTCCTACGAGCAGTACTTC.

V is TRBV28 and J is TRBJ2-3, with a tentative D call TRBD1 (7 bases). The CDR3 loop spans 13 amino acids. V shed 11 bases and J shed 2 bases, with 14 bases lying between them. The germline V gene has CDR1 MDHEN and CDR2 SYDVKM. The CDR3 nucleotides read TGTGCCTGCGGGGACAGATCCACAGATACGCAGTATTTT. Amino acids: CACGDRSTDTQYF.

The rearrangement links TRBV5-6 to TRBJ2-7; D gene unclear. The V end was cut by 1 base, the J end by 4 bases, with 12 bases between. Germline V gene lookup returns CDR1 SGHDT and CDR2 YYEEEE. CDR3 length: 14 residues. CDR3 coding DNA: TGTGCCAGCAGCTTGTCCGTACAGCCTTACGAGCAGTACTTC. Amino acids: CASSLSVQPYEQYF.

CDR3 bases: TGTGCCAGCAGCCGCCTAGACAGGGGGGATTCACCCCTCCACTTT. As protein: CASSRLDRGDSPLHF. V is TRBV5-6 and J is TRBJ1-6; the match to TRBD1 covers 9 bases. The CDR3 sequence is 15 residues long. The V gene end was trimmed by 4 bases and the J gene end by 8 bases; junction bases not matched to a gene: 7. The germline CDR1 and CDR2 sequences are SGHDT and YYEEEE.

The genes are TRBV6-5 and TRBJ2-7; TRBD2 is a possible D gene (5 bases). Germline V gene lookup returns CDR1 MNHEY and CDR2 SVGAGI. Deletions cut 0 bases from V and 5 bases from J, with 14 bases between. The length of the CDR3 is 15 residues. The CDR3 DNA reads TGTGCCAGCAGTTACTCGAAGGACTGGGTCAACGAGCAGTACTTC. Its protein product is CASSYSKDWVNEQYF.

In this sample, this clone turned up once. The gene calls are TRBV5-1 and TRBJ2-1, with TRBD2 identical over 9 bases. With V trimmed by 5 bases and J by 8 bases, 11 bases remained unmatched. The CDR3 has 15 amino acids. Per germline, CDR1 SGHRS and CDR2 YFSETQ. The CDR3 region has the DNA TGCGCCAGCAGTATAGGGACTAGCTTGGGAGATGAGCAGTTCTTC. Its protein is CASSIGTSLGDEQFF.

This chain joins TRBV3-1 (or the pseudogene TRBV3-2) and TRBJ2-3; TRBD2 matches 8 bases. The germline V gene has CDR1 LGHDT and CDR2 YNNKEL (reference sequence). The V gene end was trimmed by 4 bases and the J gene end by 2 bases; junction bases not matched to a gene: 8. The CDR3 has 16 amino acids. The CDR3 is CASSRSGSTPTDTQYF. In DNA form, the CDR3 reads TGTGCCAGCAGCCGGAGCGGGAGTACCCCCACAGATACGCAGTATTTT.

The chain uses TRBV6-6 and TRBJ2-5, with 9 bases aligning to TRBD1. This CDR3 comprises 13 residues. The V gene's germline CDR1 is MNHNY and CDR2 SVGAGI (reference sequence). The V and J ends lost 9 bases and 5 bases, in that order; junction bases with no gene match: 7. The CDR3 DNA reads as TGTGCCAGTGACACAGGGGGCTGGGAGACCCAGTACTTC. This gives the protein CASDTGGWETQYF.